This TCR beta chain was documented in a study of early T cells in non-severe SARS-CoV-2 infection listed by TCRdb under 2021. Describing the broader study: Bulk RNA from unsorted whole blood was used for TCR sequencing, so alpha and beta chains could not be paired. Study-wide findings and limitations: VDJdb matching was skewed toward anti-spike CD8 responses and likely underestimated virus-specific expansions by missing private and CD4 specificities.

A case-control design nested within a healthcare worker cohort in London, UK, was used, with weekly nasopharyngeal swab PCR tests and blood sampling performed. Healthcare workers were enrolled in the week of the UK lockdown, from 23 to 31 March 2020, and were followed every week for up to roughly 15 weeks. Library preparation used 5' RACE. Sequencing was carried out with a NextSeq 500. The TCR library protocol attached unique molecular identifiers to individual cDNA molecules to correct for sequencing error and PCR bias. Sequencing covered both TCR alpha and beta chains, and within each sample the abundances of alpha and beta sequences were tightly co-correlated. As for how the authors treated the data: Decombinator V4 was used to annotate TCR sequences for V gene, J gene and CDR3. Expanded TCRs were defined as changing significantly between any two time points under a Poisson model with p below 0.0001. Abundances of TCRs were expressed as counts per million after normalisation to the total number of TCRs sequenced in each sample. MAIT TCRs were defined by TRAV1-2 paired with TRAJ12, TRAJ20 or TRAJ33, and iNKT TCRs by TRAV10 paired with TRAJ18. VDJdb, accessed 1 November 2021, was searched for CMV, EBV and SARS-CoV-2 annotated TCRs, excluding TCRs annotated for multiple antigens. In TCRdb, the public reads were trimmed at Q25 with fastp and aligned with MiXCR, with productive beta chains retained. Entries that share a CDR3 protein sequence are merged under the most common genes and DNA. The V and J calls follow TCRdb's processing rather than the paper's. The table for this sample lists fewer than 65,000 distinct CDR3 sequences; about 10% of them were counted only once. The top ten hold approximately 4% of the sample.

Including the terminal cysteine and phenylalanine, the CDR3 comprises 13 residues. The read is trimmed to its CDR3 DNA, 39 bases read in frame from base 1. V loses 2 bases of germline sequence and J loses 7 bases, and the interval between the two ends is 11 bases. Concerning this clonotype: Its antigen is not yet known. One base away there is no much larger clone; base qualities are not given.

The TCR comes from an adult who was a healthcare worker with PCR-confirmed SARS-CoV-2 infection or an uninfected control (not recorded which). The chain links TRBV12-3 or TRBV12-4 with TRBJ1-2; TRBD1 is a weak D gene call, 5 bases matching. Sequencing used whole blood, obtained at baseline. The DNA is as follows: TGTGCCAGCAGTTTACAGGGATTCGTTGGCTACACCTTC. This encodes CASSLQGFVGYTF.